This T cell receptor (beta chain) was documented in a study of cytomegalovirus exposure and HLA in healthy donors. Overall study context: In a previous analysis, 117 million unique TCR beta sequences were found from roughly 200 million T cells.

The study, taken as a whole, reports: DRB1 showed the most TCR associations and HLA-C the fewest in a later analysis, as rates varied by HLA locus.

The trim removed 7 bases at V and 4 bases at J, leaving 6 bases unmatched. CDR1 and CDR2 (germline): SGHTA, FQGNSA. This CDR3 spans 15 amino acids. A note on this clone: Its specificity is not known.

Primers for the PCR totalled 60 Vbeta and 13 Jbeta. The table came from immunoSEQ multiplex PCR; TCRdb's copy has only in-frame clones and leaves some out. This repertoire shows 140,000 to 150,000 clones, approximately 84% found once; its top ten account for over 9.5%. The material sequenced was PBMCs. This sequence was found in a woman aged 55 to 70 in good health and CMV-seropositive. The V gene is TRBV7-2, the J gene TRBJ2-3; 12 nucleotides line up with TRBD2. CDR3 amino acids: CASIATSGSPDTQYF. CDR3 bases: TGTGCCAGCATAGCGACTAGCGGGAGTCCAGATACGCAGTATTTT.